These T cell receptor beta chains were read from a single sample in a study of cytomegalovirus exposure and HLA in healthy donors. TCRdb keeps only in-frame clones here, not all; method: immunoSEQ multiplex PCR. Of about 120,000 clones in the sample, roughly 87% were seen once. Sequencing was carried out using PBMCs. The receptors here all came from a woman aged 18 to 35 in good health and CMV-seronegative. Both conserved end residues are part of each CDR3. The D gene is left open where the match is weak. Clone size appears in some rows only: once, few, many, or a class for an expanded clone.

D	V	J	size	DNA	CDR3
-	TRBV2	TRBJ2-1	-	TGTGCCAGCAGCCGGACAGAAGCAACCTACAATGAGCAGTTCTTC	CASSRTEATYNEQFF
-	TRBV6-6	TRBJ2-2	-	TGCGCCAGCAGTTACGAGAGGCTGAGAGGCGGGGAGCTGTTTTTT	CASSYERLRGGELFF
-	TRBV6-6	TRBJ1-5	-	TGTGCCAGCAGTCCAAGACGGGATAGCAATCAGCCCCAGCATTTT	CASSPRRDSNQPQHF
-	TRBV5-5	TRBJ1-1	-	TGTGCCAGCAGCTTAACAGGGACGAACACTGAAGCTTTCTTT	CASSLTGTNTEAFF
-	TRBV11-2	TRBJ1-5	-	TGTGCCGCAGGGAGGGTACTCTCGAGCAATCAGCCCCAGCATTTT	CAAGRVLSSNQPQHF
-	TRBV25-1	TRBJ1-3	-	TGTGCCAGCACCTCGGGGTCGGGGGGCTCTGGAAACACCATATATTTT	CASTSGSGGSGNTIYF
-	TRBV5-1	TRBJ2-7	-	TGCGCCAGCAGCTTGGGCGTCACAGGGCAATACGAGCAGTACTTC	CASSLGVTGQYEQYF
-	TRBV30	TRBJ1-1	-	TGTGCCTGGAGTGCCCTCGGGGTGAACACTGAAGCTTTCTTT	CAWSALGVNTEAFF
TRBD1	TRBV7-8	TRBJ1-2	-	TGTGCCAGCAGCCAACAATCCGGGACAGGGTACGATGGCTACACCTTC	CASSQQSGTGYDGYTF
TRBD2	TRBV5-4	TRBJ2-3	-	TGTGCCAGCAGCCGAGGGCTAGCGGGGAGCACAGATACGCAGTATTTT	CASSRGLAGSTDTQYF
TRBD2	TRBV9	TRBJ2-1	-	TGTGCCAGCAGCAGAGCGGGACTAGCGGGGGGACACAATGAGCAGTTCTTC	CASSRAGLAGGHNEQFF
TRBD2	TRBV7-3	TRBJ2-3	-	TGTGCCAGCAGCTCGGGACTAGCGGGGAGTACGCAGTATTTT	CASSSGLAGSTQYF
-	TRBV7-9	TRBJ1-1	-	TGTGCCAGCAGTCCTACCGTGGGGACTATGAACACTGAAGCTTTCTTT	CASSPTVGTMNTEAFF
-	TRBV19	TRBJ2-2	-	TGTGCCAGTAGTATAGTTAAACCGTTCGGGGACACCGGGGAGCTGTTTTTT	CASSIVKPFGDTGELFF
-	TRBV10-1	TRBJ1-1	-	TGCGCCAGCAGGACCACAGGGTTGAACACTGAAGCTTTCTTT	CASRTTGLNTEAFF
-	TRBV6-5	TRBJ2-2	-	TGTGCCAGCAGTCCCCGGGGAGCGAACACCGGGGAGCTGTTTTTT	CASSPRGANTGELFF
-	TRBV5-6	TRBJ1-1	-	TGTGCCAGCAGCTTGGGGTTCTCCGGGAGCGCTGAAGCTTTCTTT	CASSLGFSGSAEAFF
-	TRBV7-9	TRBJ2-5	-	TGTGCCAGCAGCGCTTCCAGCGGCATCCAAGAGACCCAGTACTTC	CASSASSGIQETQYF
TRBD1	TRBV25-1	TRBJ1-5	-	TGTGCCAGCAGTGGGACAGGGGTTACTCAGCCCCAGCATTTT	CASSGTGVTQPQHF
-	TRBV18	TRBJ2-7	-	TGTGCCAGCTCACCGTCGGACGAGCAGTACTTC	CASSPSDEQYF
-	TRBV10-3	TRBJ2-1	-	TGTGCCATCAGTGAAGGGGATGAGCAGTTCTTC	CAISEGDEQFF
TRBD2	TRBV18	TRBJ2-1	-	TGTGCCAGCTCACCAAACTGGCGGGGGACGTCCAATGAGCAGTTCTTC	CASSPNWRGTSNEQFF
-	TRBV21-1	TRBJ2-1	-	TGTGCCAGCAGCAAAGCGCAGACTAGCGATGAGCAGTTCTTC	CASSKAQTSDEQFF
-	TRBV7-8	TRBJ2-7	-	TGTGCCAGCAGCTTAGGCTACGGAGACTACGAGCAGTACTTC	CASSLGYGDYEQYF
-	TRBV4-3	TRBJ1-1	-	TGCGCCAGCAGCCAACAGGCAGGGATGAACACTGAAGCTTTCTTT	CASSQQAGMNTEAFF
-	TRBV29-1	TRBJ1-3	-	TGCAGCGTTGTTAGGGGGGGCGGAAACACCATATATTTT	CSVVRGGGNTIYF
TRBD1	TRBV30	TRBJ2-2	once	TGTGCCTGGAGTAGAGGGGGCTTTGGCACCGGGGAGCTGTTTTTT	CAWSRGGFGTGELFF
-	TRBV29-1	TRBJ2-1	-	TGCAGCGTTGTGGGGATACGAGGTAGCGGATCCTACAATGAGCAGTTCTTC	CSVVGIRGSGSYNEQFF
TRBD1	TRBV6-5	TRBJ1-6	-	TGTGCCAGCAGTCGCCAGGGGGGCTCACCCCTCCACTTT	CASSRQGGSPLHF
TRBD2	TRBV11-2	TRBJ2-7	-	TGTGCCAGCAGCTTAGATCGCAGCTTGGCCCAGCGGGGGTTCTTC	CASSLDRSLAQRGFF
-	TRBV5-1	TRBJ1-1	-	TGCGCCAGCAGCTTGAACGACAGGAGGAACACTGAAGCTTTCTTT	CASSLNDRRNTEAFF